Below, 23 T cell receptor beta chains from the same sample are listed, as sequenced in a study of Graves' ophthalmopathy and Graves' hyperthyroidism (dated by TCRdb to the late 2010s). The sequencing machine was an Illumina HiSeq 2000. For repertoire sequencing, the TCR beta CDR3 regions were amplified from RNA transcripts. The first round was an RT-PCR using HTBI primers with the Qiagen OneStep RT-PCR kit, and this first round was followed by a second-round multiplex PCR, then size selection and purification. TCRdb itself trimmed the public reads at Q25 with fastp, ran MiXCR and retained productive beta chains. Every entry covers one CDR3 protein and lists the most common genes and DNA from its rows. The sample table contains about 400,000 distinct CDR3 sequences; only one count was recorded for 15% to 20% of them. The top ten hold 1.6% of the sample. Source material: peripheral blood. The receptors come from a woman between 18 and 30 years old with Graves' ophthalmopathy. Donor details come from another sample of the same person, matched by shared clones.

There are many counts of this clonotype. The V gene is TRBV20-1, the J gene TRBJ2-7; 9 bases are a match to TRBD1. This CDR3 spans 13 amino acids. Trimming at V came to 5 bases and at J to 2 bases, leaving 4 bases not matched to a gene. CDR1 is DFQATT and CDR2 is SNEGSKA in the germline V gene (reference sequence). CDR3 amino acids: CSASGTGTYEQYF. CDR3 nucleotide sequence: TGCAGTGCTTCCGGGACAGGGACCTACGAGCAGTACTTC.

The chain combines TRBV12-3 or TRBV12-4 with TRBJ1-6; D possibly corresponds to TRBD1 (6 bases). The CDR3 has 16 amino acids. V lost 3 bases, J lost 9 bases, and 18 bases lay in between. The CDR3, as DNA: TGTGCCAGCAGTTTGACCGCACAGGGTTCCGGTTCACCCCTCCACTTT. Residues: CASSLTAQGSGSPLHF.

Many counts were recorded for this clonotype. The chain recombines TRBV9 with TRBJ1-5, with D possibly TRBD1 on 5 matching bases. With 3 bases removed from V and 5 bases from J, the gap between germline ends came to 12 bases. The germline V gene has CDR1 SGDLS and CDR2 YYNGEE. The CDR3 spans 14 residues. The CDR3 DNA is TGTGCCAGCAGCGGCGGACGGGGGGATCAGCCCCAGCATTTT. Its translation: CASSGGRGDQPQHF.

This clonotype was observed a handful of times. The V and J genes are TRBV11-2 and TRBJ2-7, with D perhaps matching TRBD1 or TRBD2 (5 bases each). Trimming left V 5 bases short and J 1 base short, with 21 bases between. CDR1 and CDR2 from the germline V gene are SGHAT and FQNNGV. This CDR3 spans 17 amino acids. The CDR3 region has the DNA TGTGCCAGCAGCCCTGCTAGGGGAGCGGCCGTTTCCTACGAGCAGTACTTC. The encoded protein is CASSPARGAAVSYEQYF.

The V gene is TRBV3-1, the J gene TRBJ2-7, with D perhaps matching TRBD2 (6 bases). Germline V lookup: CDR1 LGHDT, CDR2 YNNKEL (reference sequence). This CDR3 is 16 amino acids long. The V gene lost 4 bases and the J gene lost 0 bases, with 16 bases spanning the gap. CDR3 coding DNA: TGTGCCAGCAGCCCTCAGGCGGGACTGAGCTCCTACGAGCAGTACTTC. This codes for CASSPQAGLSSYEQYF.

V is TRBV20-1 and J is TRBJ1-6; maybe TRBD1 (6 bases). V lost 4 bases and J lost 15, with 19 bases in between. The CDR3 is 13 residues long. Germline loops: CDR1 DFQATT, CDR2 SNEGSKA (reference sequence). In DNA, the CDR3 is TGCAGTGCTACGGACAGCCCTCTCGGTTACCTCCACTTT. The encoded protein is CSATDSPLGYLHF.

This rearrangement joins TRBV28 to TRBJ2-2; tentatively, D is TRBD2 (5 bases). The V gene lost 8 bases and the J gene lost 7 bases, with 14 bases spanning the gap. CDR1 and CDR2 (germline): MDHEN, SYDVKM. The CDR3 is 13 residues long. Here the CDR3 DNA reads TGTGCCAGCGAGGAGGCGAGGATCGGGGAGCTGTTTTTT. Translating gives CASEEARIGELFF.

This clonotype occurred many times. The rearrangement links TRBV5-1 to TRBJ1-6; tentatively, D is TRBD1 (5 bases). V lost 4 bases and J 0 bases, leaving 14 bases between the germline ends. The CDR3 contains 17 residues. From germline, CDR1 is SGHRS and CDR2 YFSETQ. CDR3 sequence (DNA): TGCGCCAGCAGCCGGGACTCACCCCGCTCCTATAATTCACCCCTCCACTTT. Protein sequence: CASSRDSPRSYNSPLHF.

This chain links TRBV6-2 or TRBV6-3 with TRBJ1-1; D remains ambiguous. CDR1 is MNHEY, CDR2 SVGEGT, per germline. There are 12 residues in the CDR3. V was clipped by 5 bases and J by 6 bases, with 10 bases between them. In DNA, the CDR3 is TGTGCCAGCAGTGGAATACTGGCTGAAGCTTTCTTT. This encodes CASSGILAEAFF.

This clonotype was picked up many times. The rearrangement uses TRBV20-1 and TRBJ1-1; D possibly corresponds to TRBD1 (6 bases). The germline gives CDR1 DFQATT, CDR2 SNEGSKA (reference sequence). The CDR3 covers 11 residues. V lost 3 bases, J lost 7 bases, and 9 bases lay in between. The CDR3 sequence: CSASGDNEAFF. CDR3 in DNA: TGCAGTGCTAGTGGGGACAATGAAGCTTTCTTT.

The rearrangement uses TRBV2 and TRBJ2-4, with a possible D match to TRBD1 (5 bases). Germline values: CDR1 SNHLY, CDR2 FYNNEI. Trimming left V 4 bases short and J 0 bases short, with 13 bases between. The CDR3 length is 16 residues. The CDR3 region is CASSGPQGLAKNIQYF. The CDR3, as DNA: TGTGCCAGCAGTGGGCCGCAGGGATTAGCCAAAAACATTCAGTACTTC.

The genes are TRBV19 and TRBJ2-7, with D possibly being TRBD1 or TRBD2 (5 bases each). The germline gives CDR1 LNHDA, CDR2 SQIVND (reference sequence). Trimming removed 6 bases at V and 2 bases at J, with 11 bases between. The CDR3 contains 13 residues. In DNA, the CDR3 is TGTGCCAGTAGGATGGGACCGACCTACGAGCAGTACTTC. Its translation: CASRMGPTYEQYF. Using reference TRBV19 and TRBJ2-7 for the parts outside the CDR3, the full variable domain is DGGITQSPKYLFRKEGQNVTLSCEQNLNHDAMYWYRQDPGQGLRLIYYSQIVNDFQKGDIAEGYSVSREKKESFPLTVTSAQKNPTAFYLCASRMGPTYEQYFGPGTRLTVT.

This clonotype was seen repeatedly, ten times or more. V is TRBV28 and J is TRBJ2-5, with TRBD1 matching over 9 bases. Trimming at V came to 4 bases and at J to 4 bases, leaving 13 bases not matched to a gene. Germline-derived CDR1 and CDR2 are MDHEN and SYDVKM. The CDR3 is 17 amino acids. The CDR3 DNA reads TGTGCCAGCAGTTCTATGACAGGGGGGCCGGGAATAGAGACCCAGTACTTC. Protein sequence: CASSSMTGGPGIETQYF.

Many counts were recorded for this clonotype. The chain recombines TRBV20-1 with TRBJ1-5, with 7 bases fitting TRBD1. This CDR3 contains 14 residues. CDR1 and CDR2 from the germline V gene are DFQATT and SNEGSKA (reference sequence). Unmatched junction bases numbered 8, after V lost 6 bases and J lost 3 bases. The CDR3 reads CSARDSKYNQPQHF. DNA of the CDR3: TGCAGTGCGCGGGACAGTAAGTACAATCAGCCCCAGCATTTT.

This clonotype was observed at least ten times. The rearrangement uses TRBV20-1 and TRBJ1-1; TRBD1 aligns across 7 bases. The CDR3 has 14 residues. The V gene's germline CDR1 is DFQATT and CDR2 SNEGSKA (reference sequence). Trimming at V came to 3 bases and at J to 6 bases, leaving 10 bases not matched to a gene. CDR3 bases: TGCAGTGCTAGGGACCCCGACAGGGTATCTGAAGCTTTCTTT. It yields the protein CSARDPDRVSEAFF.

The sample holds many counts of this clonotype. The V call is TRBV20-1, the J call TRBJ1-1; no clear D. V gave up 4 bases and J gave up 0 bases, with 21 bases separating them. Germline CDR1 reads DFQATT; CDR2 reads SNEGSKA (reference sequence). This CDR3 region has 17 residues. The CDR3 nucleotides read TGCAGTGCTAAAAGGGCTTCGTCAGTAACCATGAACACTGAAGCTTTCTTT. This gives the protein CSAKRASSVTMNTEAFF.

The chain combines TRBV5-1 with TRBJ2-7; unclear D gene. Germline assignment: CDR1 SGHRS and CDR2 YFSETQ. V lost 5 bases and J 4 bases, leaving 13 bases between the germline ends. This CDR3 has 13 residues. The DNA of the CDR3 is TGCGCCAGCAGAGTACTACCCGGGTACGAGCAGTACTTC. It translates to CASRVLPGYEQYF.

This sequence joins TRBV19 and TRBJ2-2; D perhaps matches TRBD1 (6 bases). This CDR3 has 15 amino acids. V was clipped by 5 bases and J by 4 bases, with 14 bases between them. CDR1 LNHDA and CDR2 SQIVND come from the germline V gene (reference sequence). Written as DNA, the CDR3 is TGTGCCAGTAGTCCCCGACAGGACGTCACCGGGGAGCTGTTTTTT. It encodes CASSPRQDVTGELFF.

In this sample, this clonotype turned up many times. The DNA for the CDR3 is TGTGCCAGCAGTGAAGCAAGCCTAGCGGGGGTGGATACGCAGTATTTT. This encodes CASSEASLAGVDTQYF. The chain combines TRBV6-1 with TRBJ2-3; 10 nucleotides match TRBD2. V lost 0 bases to trimming and J lost 6 bases; unmatched junction nucleotides: 6. Germline V gene data show CDR1 as MNHNS and CDR2 as SASEGT. CDR3 length equals 16 residues.

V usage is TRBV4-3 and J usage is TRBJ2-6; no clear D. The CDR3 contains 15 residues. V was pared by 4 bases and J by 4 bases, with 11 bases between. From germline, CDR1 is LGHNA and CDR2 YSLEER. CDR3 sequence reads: CASSPQIDGANVLTF. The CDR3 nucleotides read TGCGCCAGCAGCCCTCAAATTGACGGGGCCAACGTCCTGACTTTC.

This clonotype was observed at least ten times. The CDR3 DNA reads TGTGCGAGCGAGGCAGGAACCTACGAGCAGTACTTC. Translation: CASEAGTYEQYF. This sequence joins TRBV7-2 and TRBJ2-7; D call uncertain. Germline V gene lookup returns CDR1 SGHTA and CDR2 FQGNSA. The CDR3 runs to 12 residues.

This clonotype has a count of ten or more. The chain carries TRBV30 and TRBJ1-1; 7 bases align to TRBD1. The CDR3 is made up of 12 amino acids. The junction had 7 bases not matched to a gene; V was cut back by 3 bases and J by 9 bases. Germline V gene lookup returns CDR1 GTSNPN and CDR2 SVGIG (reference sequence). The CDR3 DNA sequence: TGTGCCTGGAGGGATGACAGGGATCAAGCTTTCTTT. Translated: CAWRDDRDQAFF. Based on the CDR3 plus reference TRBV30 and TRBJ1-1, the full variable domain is SQTIHQWPATLVQPVGSPLSLECTVEGTSNPNLYWYRQAAGRGLQLLFYSVGIGQISSEVPQNLSASRPQDRQFILSSKKLLLSDSGFYLCAWRDDRDQAFFGQGTRLTVV.

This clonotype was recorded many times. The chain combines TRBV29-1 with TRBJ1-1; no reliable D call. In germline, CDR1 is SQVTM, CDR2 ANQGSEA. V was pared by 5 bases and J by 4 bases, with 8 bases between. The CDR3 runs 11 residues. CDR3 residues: CSVWTPTEAFF. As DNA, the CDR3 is TGCAGCGTTTGGACCCCCACTGAAGCTTTCTTT.